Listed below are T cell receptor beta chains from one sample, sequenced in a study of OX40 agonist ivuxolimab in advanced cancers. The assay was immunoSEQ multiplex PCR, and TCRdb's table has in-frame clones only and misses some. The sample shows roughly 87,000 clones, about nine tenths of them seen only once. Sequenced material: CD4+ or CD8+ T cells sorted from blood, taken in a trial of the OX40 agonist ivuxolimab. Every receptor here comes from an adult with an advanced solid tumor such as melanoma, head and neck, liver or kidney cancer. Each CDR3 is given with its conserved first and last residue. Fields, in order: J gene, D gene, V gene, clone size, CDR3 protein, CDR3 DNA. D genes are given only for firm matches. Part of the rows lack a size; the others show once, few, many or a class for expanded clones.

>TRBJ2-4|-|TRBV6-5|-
CASRDSVAKNIQYF
TGTGCCAGCAGAGACTCCGTAGCCAAAAACATTCAGTACTTC
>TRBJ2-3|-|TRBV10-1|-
CARPQMDVPDTQYF
TGCGCCAGGCCCCAAATGGACGTTCCAGATACGCAGTATTTT
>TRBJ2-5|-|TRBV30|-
CAWSVLVQETQYF
TGTGCCTGGAGTGTACTAGTTCAAGAGACCCAGTACTTC
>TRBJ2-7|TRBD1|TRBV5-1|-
CASSLLQGIYYEQYF
TGCGCCAGCAGCTTGCTACAGGGGATTTACTACGAGCAGTACTTC
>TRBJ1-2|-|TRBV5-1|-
CASSYDANYGYTF
TGCGCCAGCAGCTATGACGCGAACTATGGCTACACCTTC
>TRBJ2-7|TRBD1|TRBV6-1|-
CASSEGQPTGEQYF
TGTGCCAGCAGTGAGGGACAGCCGACCGGCGAGCAGTACTTC
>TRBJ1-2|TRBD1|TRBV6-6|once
CASRLTGIYGYTF
TGTGCCAGCAGGCTGACAGGGATCTATGGCTACACCTTC
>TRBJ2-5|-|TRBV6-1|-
CASSARATETQYF
TGTGCCAGCAGTGCCAGGGCGACGGAGACCCAGTACTTC
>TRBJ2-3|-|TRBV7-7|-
CASSLSPSDTQYF
TGTGCCAGCAGCTTATCTCCCTCAGATACGCAGTATTTT
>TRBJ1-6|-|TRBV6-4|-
CASSQRGNNSPLHF
TGTGCCAGCAGTCAGAGGGGGAATAATTCACCCCTCCACTTT
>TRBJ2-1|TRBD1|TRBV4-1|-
CASSQIRSGQGSYNEQFF
TGCGCCAGCAGCCAGATTCGGAGTGGACAGGGTTCCTACAATGAGCAGTTCTTC
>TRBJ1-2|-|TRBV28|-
CASSPSGRSYGYTF
TGTGCCAGCAGTCCCTCGGGACGAAGCTATGGCTACACCTTC
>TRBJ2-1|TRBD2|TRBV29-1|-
CSVEPSGKNEQFF
TGCAGCGTTGAGCCTAGCGGGAAAAATGAGCAGTTCTTC
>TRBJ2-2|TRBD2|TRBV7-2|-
CASSLGTSGSPDF
TGTGCCAGCAGCCTAGGGACTAGCGGGAGTCCCGACTTT
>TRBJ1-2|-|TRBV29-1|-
CSVEASGNNYGYTF
TGCAGCGTTGAAGCCTCGGGGAATAACTATGGCTACACCTTC
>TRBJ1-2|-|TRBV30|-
CAWNGMGWGYGYTF
TGTGCCTGGAACGGGATGGGATGGGGGTATGGCTACACCTTC
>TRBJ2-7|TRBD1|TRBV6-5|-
CASSSQGAIAYEQYF
TGTGCCAGCAGCTCCCAGGGGGCAATTGCCTACGAGCAGTACTTC
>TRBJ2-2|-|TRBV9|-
CASSVGADYTGELFF
TGTGCCAGCAGCGTAGGTGCGGACTACACCGGGGAGCTGTTTTTT
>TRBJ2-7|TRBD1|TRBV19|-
CASSTTTGPYEQYF
TGTGCCAGTAGTACCACGACAGGGCCCTACGAGCAGTACTTC
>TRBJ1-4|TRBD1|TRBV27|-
CASSLAGTDNEKLFF
TGTGCCAGCAGTTTAGCCGGGACAGATAATGAAAAACTGTTTTTT
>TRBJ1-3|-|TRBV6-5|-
CASRKTGAGNTIYF
TGTGCCAGCAGAAAAACGGGGGCCGGAAACACCATATATTTT
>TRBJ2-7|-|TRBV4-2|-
CASSRTGTPDYEQYF
TGTGCCAGCAGCCGTACCGGGACTCCAGACTACGAGCAGTACTTC
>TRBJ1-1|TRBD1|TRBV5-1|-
CASSLDWTGGLNTEAFF
TGCGCCAGCAGCTTGGACTGGACAGGGGGCTTGAACACTGAAGCTTTCTTT
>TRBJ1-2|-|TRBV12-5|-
CASGFPDTPSNGYTF
TGTGCTAGTGGTTTCCCGGACACTCCAAGTAATGGCTACACCTTC
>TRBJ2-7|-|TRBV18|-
CASSPVGGSEQYF
TGTGCCAGCTCACCCGTCGGGGGCTCCGAGCAGTACTTC
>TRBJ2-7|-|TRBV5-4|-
CASSSGGLGNEQYF
TGTGCCAGCAGCTCAGGAGGGCTCGGGAACGAGCAGTACTTC
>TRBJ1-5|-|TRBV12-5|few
CASDPGSPNSNQPQHF
TGTGCTAGTGACCCAGGGTCGCCGAATAGCAATCAGCCCCAGCATTTT
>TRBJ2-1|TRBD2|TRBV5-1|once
CASSVTSGSYNEQFF
TGCGCCAGCAGCGTTACTAGCGGATCCTACAATGAGCAGTTCTTC
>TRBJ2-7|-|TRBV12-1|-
CASSFAPLGEQYF
TGTGCCAGCAGCTTTGCGCCATTGGGGGAGCAGTACTTC
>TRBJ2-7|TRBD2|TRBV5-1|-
CASSYLAGSSYEQYF
TGCGCCAGCAGTTATCTAGCGGGTAGCTCCTACGAGCAGTACTTC
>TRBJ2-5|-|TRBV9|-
CASSVAQAETQYF
TGTGCCAGCAGCGTAGCCCAGGCGGAGACCCAGTACTTC
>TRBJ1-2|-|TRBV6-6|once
CASSYDGQFYGYTF
TGTGCCAGCAGTTACGACGGACAGTTCTATGGCTACACCTTC
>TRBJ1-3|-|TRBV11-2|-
CASSGYLSSGNTIYF
TGTGCCAGCAGCGGGTACCTCAGCTCTGGAAACACCATATATTTT
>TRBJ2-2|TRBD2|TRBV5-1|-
CASSLESGGRNTGELFF
TGCGCCAGCAGCTTGGAGAGCGGGGGGAGAAACACCGGGGAGCTGTTTTTT
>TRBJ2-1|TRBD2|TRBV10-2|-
CASSQGLAGVGEQFF
TGCGCCAGCAGCCAGGGACTAGCGGGAGTGGGAGAGCAGTTCTTC
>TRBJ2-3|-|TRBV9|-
CASSVGLGADTQYF
TGTGCCAGCAGCGTAGGACTCGGCGCAGATACGCAGTATTTT
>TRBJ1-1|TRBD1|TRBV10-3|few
CAISGQGAGSEAFF
TGTGCCATCTCCGGACAGGGGGCAGGTTCTGAAGCTTTCTTT
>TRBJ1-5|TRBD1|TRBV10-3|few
CAISESGQGTGQPQHF
TGTGCCATCAGTGAGTCGGGACAGGGAACGGGTCAGCCCCAGCATTTT
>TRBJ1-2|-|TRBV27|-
CASSLSIGVYGYTF
TGTGCCAGCAGTTTATCGATAGGGGTCTATGGCTACACCTTC
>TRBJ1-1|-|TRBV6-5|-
CASSPDRGTEAFF
TGTGCCAGCAGTCCCGATAGGGGGACTGAAGCTTTCTTT
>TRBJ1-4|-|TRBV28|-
CASSSPVSEKLFF
TGTGCCAGCAGTTCCCCCGTAAGCGAAAAACTGTTTTTT
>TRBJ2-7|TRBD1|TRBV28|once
CASSLTGEASYEQYF
TGTGCCAGCAGTTTGACAGGGGAAGCCTCCTACGAGCAGTACTTC
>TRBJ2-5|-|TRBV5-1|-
CASSLRPQQETQYF
TGCGCCAGCAGCTTGCGGCCCCAGCAGGAGACCCAGTACTTC
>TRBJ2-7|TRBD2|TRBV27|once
CASSPTLATSSYEQYF
TGTGCCAGCAGTCCAACACTAGCGACCAGCTCCTACGAGCAGTACTTC
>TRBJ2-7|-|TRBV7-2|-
CASSNQGYEQYF
TGTGCCAGCAGCAACCAGGGCTACGAGCAGTACTTC
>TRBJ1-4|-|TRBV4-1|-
CASSQQSSEKLFF
TGCGCCAGCAGCCAACAATCGTCGGAAAAACTGTTTTTT
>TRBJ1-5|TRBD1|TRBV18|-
CASSGAGGGNQPQHF
TGTGCCAGCTCAGGTGCAGGGGGCGGCAATCAGCCCCAGCATTTT
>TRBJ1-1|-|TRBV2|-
CASIVDSGTEAFF
TGTGCCAGCATAGTTGATTCTGGCACTGAAGCTTTCTTT
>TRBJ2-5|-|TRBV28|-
CAISQGPETQYF
TGTGCCATTTCACAGGGCCCAGAGACCCAGTACTTC
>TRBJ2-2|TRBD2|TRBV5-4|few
CASIAAGGSAGELFF
TGTGCCAGCATTGCAGCGGGGGGATCGGCCGGGGAGCTGTTTTTT
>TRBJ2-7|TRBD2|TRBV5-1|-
CASSPGTSGPTEQYF
TGCGCCAGCAGCCCCGGGACTAGCGGACCTACCGAGCAGTACTTC
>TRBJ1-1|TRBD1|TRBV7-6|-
CASSLGGRGMTEAFF
TGTGCCAGCAGCTTAGGTGGCAGGGGGATGACTGAAGCTTTCTTT
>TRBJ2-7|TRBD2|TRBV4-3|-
CASSQDRLALPYF
TGCGCCAGCAGCCAAGATAGACTAGCCCTACCGTACTTC
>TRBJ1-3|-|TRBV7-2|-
CASSSYPGNTIYF
TGTGCCAGCAGCTCATATCCGGGAAACACCATATATTTT
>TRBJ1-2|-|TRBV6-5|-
CACGTGWGYTF
TGTGCCTGCGGGACCGGCTGGGGCTACACCTTC